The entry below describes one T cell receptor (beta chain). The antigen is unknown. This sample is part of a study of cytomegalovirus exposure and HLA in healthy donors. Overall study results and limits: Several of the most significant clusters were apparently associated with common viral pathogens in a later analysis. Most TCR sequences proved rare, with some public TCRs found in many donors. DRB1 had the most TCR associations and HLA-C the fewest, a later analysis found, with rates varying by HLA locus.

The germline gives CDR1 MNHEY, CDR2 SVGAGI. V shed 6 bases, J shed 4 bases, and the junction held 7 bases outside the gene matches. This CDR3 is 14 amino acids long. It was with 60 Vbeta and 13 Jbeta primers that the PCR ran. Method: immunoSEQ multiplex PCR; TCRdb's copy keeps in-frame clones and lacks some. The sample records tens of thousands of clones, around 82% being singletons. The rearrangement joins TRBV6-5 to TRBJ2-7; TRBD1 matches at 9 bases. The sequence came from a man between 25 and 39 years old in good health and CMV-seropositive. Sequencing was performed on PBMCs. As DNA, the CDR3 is TGTGCCAGCAGCCGCGGGACAGGGATATACGAGCAGTACTTC. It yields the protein CASSRGTGIYEQYF.